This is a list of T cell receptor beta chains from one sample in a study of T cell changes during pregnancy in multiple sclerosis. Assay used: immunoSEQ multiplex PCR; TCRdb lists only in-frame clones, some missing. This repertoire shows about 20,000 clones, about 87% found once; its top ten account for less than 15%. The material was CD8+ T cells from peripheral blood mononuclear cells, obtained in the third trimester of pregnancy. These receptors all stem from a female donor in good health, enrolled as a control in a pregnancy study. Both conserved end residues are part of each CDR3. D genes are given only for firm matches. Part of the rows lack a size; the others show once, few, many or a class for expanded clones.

CDR3nt: TGTGCCAGCAGCGTCTGGGCGGGGGGCAATCAGCCCCAGCATTTT
CDR3aa: CASSVWAGGNQPQHF
abundance: -
d_gene: -
j_gene: TRBJ1-5
v_gene: TRBV7-2

CDR3nt: TGTGCCATCAAGACAGAGGCCTACGAGCAGTACTTC
CDR3aa: CAIKTEAYEQYF
abundance: -
d_gene: -
j_gene: TRBJ2-7
v_gene: TRBV10-3

CDR3nt: TGTGCCAGCAGCCCGAGAGGGCGGGGCTACGAGCAGTACTTC
CDR3aa: CASSPRGRGYEQYF
abundance: -
d_gene: -
j_gene: TRBJ2-7
v_gene: TRBV7-6

CDR3nt: TGCAGCGTTGAAGAAGGCGGGTCTGAAGCTTTCTTT
CDR3aa: CSVEEGGSEAFF
abundance: -
d_gene: -
j_gene: TRBJ1-1
v_gene: TRBV29-1

CDR3nt: TGTGCCAGCAGTTACTCCCTCCAGACAGGAGACACTGAAGCTTTCTTT
CDR3aa: CASSYSLQTGDTEAFF
abundance: -
d_gene: -
j_gene: TRBJ1-1
v_gene: TRBV6-5

CDR3nt: TGCGCCAGCAGCCAAGGGTCCGTGACAGAGACCTACGAGCAGTACTTC
CDR3aa: CASSQGSVTETYEQYF
abundance: -
d_gene: -
j_gene: TRBJ2-7
v_gene: TRBV4-3

CDR3nt: TGCGCCAGCAGCTTCTCCAGGGAGGTTCCCTACGAGCAGTACTTC
CDR3aa: CASSFSREVPYEQYF
abundance: -
d_gene: -
j_gene: TRBJ2-7
v_gene: TRBV5-1

CDR3nt: TGTGCCACCAGCAGAGGTCAGGGATGGGAGACCCAGTACTTC
CDR3aa: CATSRGQGWETQYF
abundance: few
d_gene: -
j_gene: TRBJ2-5
v_gene: TRBV15

CDR3nt: TGTGCCTGGAGACAGCACAGATACGCAGTATTT
CDR3aa: CAWRQHRYAVF
abundance: -
d_gene: -
j_gene: TRBJ2-3
v_gene: TRBV30

CDR3nt: TGTGCCAGCAGTGAGGGGTGGGGACAGGATGGCTATGGCTACACCTTC
CDR3aa: CASSEGWGQDGYGYTF
abundance: -
d_gene: TRBD1
j_gene: TRBJ1-2
v_gene: TRBV25-1

CDR3nt: TGTGCCAGCAGTTTGGACAGGGAAGTGTTAGCTTTCTTT
CDR3aa: CASSLDREVLAFF
abundance: -
d_gene: TRBD1
j_gene: TRBJ1-1
v_gene: TRBV28

CDR3nt: TGTGCCAGCAGTCCCCAGGACAGGGGAAACATTCAGTACTTC
CDR3aa: CASSPQDRGNIQYF
abundance: -
d_gene: TRBD1
j_gene: TRBJ2-4
v_gene: TRBV28

CDR3nt: TGTGCCAGCCGTCGGACAGGGACAAACTATGGCTACACCTTC
CDR3aa: CASRRTGTNYGYTF
abundance: -
d_gene: TRBD1
j_gene: TRBJ1-2
v_gene: TRBV2

CDR3nt: TGTGCCTGGAGTGTCCAGGGTAGCGGTGGGCTAGAGGATACGCAGTATTTT
CDR3aa: CAWSVQGSGGLEDTQYF
abundance: once
d_gene: -
j_gene: TRBJ2-3
v_gene: TRBV30

CDR3nt: TGCGCCAGCAGCTCCGGGACAGGGAAATACGAGCAGTACTTC
CDR3aa: CASSSGTGKYEQYF
abundance: -
d_gene: TRBD1
j_gene: TRBJ2-7
v_gene: TRBV5-1

CDR3nt: TGTGCCAGCAGTGGACAGGCGTCCTACAATGAGCAGTTCTTC
CDR3aa: CASSGQASYNEQFF
abundance: -
d_gene: -
j_gene: TRBJ2-1
v_gene: TRBV6-1

CDR3nt: TGTGCCAGCAGATATGGGGACAGCTATTACGAGCAGTACTTC
CDR3aa: CASRYGDSYYEQYF
abundance: -
d_gene: TRBD1
j_gene: TRBJ2-7
v_gene: TRBV6-5

CDR3nt: TGTGCCAGCAGTAACACCGGGACAGGGGGTTTTTACGAGTACGAGCAGTACTTC
CDR3aa: CASSNTGTGGFYEYEQYF
abundance: -
d_gene: TRBD1
j_gene: TRBJ2-7
v_gene: TRBV28

CDR3nt: TGTGCCAGCAGCCAAGGCAGACTAGCGGGGCCCCAAGAGACCCAGTACTTC
CDR3aa: CASSQGRLAGPQETQYF
abundance: -
d_gene: TRBD2
j_gene: TRBJ2-5
v_gene: TRBV4-2

CDR3nt: TGTGCCAGCAGTTTGGCTGACACCCACTCTGGGGCCAACGTCCTGACTTTC
CDR3aa: CASSLADTHSGANVLTF
abundance: few
d_gene: -
j_gene: TRBJ2-6
v_gene: TRBV28

CDR3nt: TGTGCCAGCAGCGGCGGACTAGCCCGGATTGGCGGTGAGCAGTTCTTC
CDR3aa: CASSGGLARIGGEQFF
abundance: -
d_gene: TRBD2
j_gene: TRBJ2-1
v_gene: TRBV9

CDR3nt: TGTGCCAGCAGCCCCATTGAGGAGAGCTACGAGCAGTACTTC
CDR3aa: CASSPIEESYEQYF
abundance: -
d_gene: -
j_gene: TRBJ2-7
v_gene: TRBV28

CDR3nt: TGTGCCAGCAGCCCCGACAGGGTAACCTACAATGAGCAGTTCTTC
CDR3aa: CASSPDRVTYNEQFF
abundance: -
d_gene: TRBD1
j_gene: TRBJ2-1
v_gene: TRBV27

CDR3nt: TGCGCCACCCTGGCTCCGAACTATGGCTACACCTTC
CDR3aa: CATLAPNYGYTF
abundance: -
d_gene: -
j_gene: TRBJ1-2
v_gene: TRBV10-2

CDR3nt: TGTGCCAGCAGCTTAGCGGAGGAGGGGAGGGGCTACGAGCAGTACTTC
CDR3aa: CASSLAEEGRGYEQYF
abundance: -
d_gene: TRBD2
j_gene: TRBJ2-7
v_gene: TRBV7-2

CDR3nt: TGTGCCAGCAGCTTTAACAGGGGCAATGAGCAGTTCTTC
CDR3aa: CASSFNRGNEQFF
abundance: -
d_gene: TRBD1
j_gene: TRBJ2-1
v_gene: TRBV7-9

CDR3nt: TGTGCCAGCAGTTTCGGGACTAGCGGGGGAAGCACAGATACGCAGTATTTT
CDR3aa: CASSFGTSGGSTDTQYF
abundance: -
d_gene: TRBD2
j_gene: TRBJ2-3
v_gene: TRBV2

CDR3nt: TGTGCCAGTAGTTCCGGGACAGGGGAGATCAATGAGCAGTTCTTC
CDR3aa: CASSSGTGEINEQFF
abundance: -
d_gene: TRBD1
j_gene: TRBJ2-1
v_gene: TRBV19

CDR3nt: TGTGCCAGCAGTGAAGGGACAGAGCAGTACTTC
CDR3aa: CASSEGTEQYF
abundance: -
d_gene: -
j_gene: TRBJ2-7
v_gene: TRBV27

CDR3nt: TGCAGCGTTGACCGACAGGGAATCAACACTGAAGCTTTCTTT
CDR3aa: CSVDRQGINTEAFF
abundance: once
d_gene: TRBD1
j_gene: TRBJ1-1
v_gene: TRBV29-1

CDR3nt: TGTGCCAGCAGCGTTACCTTCACTAGCGGGATCCCTAGCACAGATACGCAGTATTTT
CDR3aa: CASSVTFTSGIPSTDTQYF
abundance: -
d_gene: TRBD2
j_gene: TRBJ2-3
v_gene: TRBV9

CDR3nt: TGTGCCAGCAGCTTCAGGGACAATGAGCAGTTCTTC
CDR3aa: CASSFRDNEQFF
abundance: -
d_gene: -
j_gene: TRBJ2-1
v_gene: TRBV7-9

CDR3nt: TGTGCCAGCATCCCCCTGCGGCGGGGGGACAATGAGCAGTTCTTC
CDR3aa: CASIPLRRGDNEQFF
abundance: -
d_gene: TRBD2
j_gene: TRBJ2-1
v_gene: TRBV6-1

CDR3nt: TGCGCCAGCAGCTTGGATGGAGAGACCATATATTTT
CDR3aa: CASSLDGETIYF
abundance: -
d_gene: -
j_gene: TRBJ1-3
v_gene: TRBV5-1

CDR3nt: TGTGCCAGCAGCTGGAACCTAGGGGGAGTTCACGAGCAGTACTTC
CDR3aa: CASSWNLGGVHEQYF
abundance: -
d_gene: -
j_gene: TRBJ2-7
v_gene: TRBV13

CDR3nt: TGCAGCGTTGAAGATCCCAGCAGGGGGCGGGTCACTGAAGCTTTCTTT
CDR3aa: CSVEDPSRGRVTEAFF
abundance: -
d_gene: TRBD1
j_gene: TRBJ1-1
v_gene: TRBV29-1

CDR3nt: TGTGCCAGTAGTACGCTAGCCGGTGAGCAGTTCTTC
CDR3aa: CASSTLAGEQFF
abundance: -
d_gene: -
j_gene: TRBJ2-1
v_gene: TRBV19

CDR3nt: TGCAGCGTCGTGCAGGTAGGCGCGAATGGCTACACCTTC
CDR3aa: CSVVQVGANGYTF
abundance: -
d_gene: -
j_gene: TRBJ1-2
v_gene: TRBV29-1

CDR3nt: TGTGCCAGCAGTTACTCTAAGGGGCGGAATGAGCAGTTCTTC
CDR3aa: CASSYSKGRNEQFF
abundance: -
d_gene: -
j_gene: TRBJ2-1
v_gene: TRBV6-5

CDR3nt: TGTGCCAGTAGTGGGAGTTCATCCTACGAGCAGTACTTC
CDR3aa: CASSGSSSYEQYF
abundance: -
d_gene: -
j_gene: TRBJ2-7
v_gene: TRBV19

CDR3nt: TGTGCCAGCAGTGACGCGGGAGGGCCTGCAGATACGCAGTATTTT
CDR3aa: CASSDAGGPADTQYF
abundance: -
d_gene: TRBD2
j_gene: TRBJ2-3
v_gene: TRBV6-4

CDR3nt: TGTGCCAGCAGTACCAGATCTAGTTTGAGCACAGATACGCAGTATTTT
CDR3aa: CASSTRSSLSTDTQYF
abundance: -
d_gene: -
j_gene: TRBJ2-3
v_gene: TRBV27

CDR3nt: TGTGCCAGCAGCTTAGCAGTATCGGACAGGGTGGGCGAGCAGTACTTC
CDR3aa: CASSLAVSDRVGEQYF
abundance: once
d_gene: TRBD1
j_gene: TRBJ2-7
v_gene: TRBV7-6

CDR3nt: TGTGCCACCAGCAGAGAGGGAGGGCCTAACGGGGAGCTGTTTTTT
CDR3aa: CATSREGGPNGELFF
abundance: -
d_gene: TRBD2
j_gene: TRBJ2-2
v_gene: TRBV15

CDR3nt: TGTGCCAGCAGCCCTGGGACTAGTTATGAGACCCAGTACTTC
CDR3aa: CASSPGTSYETQYF
abundance: -
d_gene: TRBD2
j_gene: TRBJ2-5
v_gene: TRBV13

CDR3nt: TGCGCCAGCAGCCAAGTGGCAGTCTCTAGCTCTGGAAACACCATATATTTT
CDR3aa: CASSQVAVSSSGNTIYF
abundance: -
d_gene: -
j_gene: TRBJ1-3
v_gene: TRBV4-3

CDR3nt: TGTGCCTCTCGAGACAGGGATGTGGTGTGGTACGAGCAGTACTTC
CDR3aa: CASRDRDVVWYEQYF
abundance: -
d_gene: TRBD1
j_gene: TRBJ2-7
v_gene: TRBV27

CDR3nt: TGTGCCAGCTCCTGGGCTAGCCTATGGGACAGCTCCTACGAGCAGTACTTC
CDR3aa: CASSWASLWDSSYEQYF
abundance: once
d_gene: TRBD1
j_gene: TRBJ2-7
v_gene: TRBV7-2

CDR3nt: TGTGCCATCAGTTCCCCGACCGAGGGGGCGGCGAATGAAAAACTGTTTTTT
CDR3aa: CAISSPTEGAANEKLFF
abundance: -
d_gene: TRBD1
j_gene: TRBJ1-4
v_gene: TRBV10-3